This record covers a single T cell receptor (beta chain). The antigen is undetermined. The data stem from a study of yellow fever vaccine responses in identical twins. General observations from the study: Convergence reportedly seemed to mark part of the twins' vaccine T cell response, with personalization marking the rest.

TCRdb redid the calling of the RT-PCR reads with MiXCR, one entry per CDR3 protein. The sample yields 3,000 to 4,500 distinct CDR3 sequences, almost 90% seen once. Germline values: CDR1 MDHEN, CDR2 SYDVKM. V lost 4 bases, J lost 5 bases, and 8 bases stayed unmatched. The CDR3 length is 14 residues. Material: T cells from blood (PBMCs), unsorted or a sorted subset (not recorded which), obtained before or after yellow fever vaccination (not recorded which). This receptor was taken from a woman aged 18-35 years who received the yellow fever vaccine. The chain combines TRBV28 with TRBJ2-7; 7 nucleotides line up with TRBD2. The chain's CDR3 is CASSSGGSDDEQYF. As DNA, the CDR3 is TGTGCCAGCAGTTCAGGCGGGAGTGATGACGAGCAGTACTTC. Combining the CDR3 with reference TRBV28 and TRBJ2-7 gives the whole variable domain DVKVTQSSRYLVKRTGEKVFLECVQDMDHENMFWYRQDPGLGLRLIYFSYDVKMKEKGDIPEGYSVSREKKERFSLILESASTNQTSMYLCASSSGGSDDEQYFGPGTRLTVT.